A single T cell receptor beta chain is shown here with its context. Its antigen is still unknown. V was pared by 1 base and J by 3 bases, with 6 bases between. Germline CDR1 SNHLY, CDR2 FYNNEI. The CDR3 length is 14 residues. This specimen belongs to a study of cytomegalovirus exposure and HLA in healthy donors. Use of 60 Vbeta and 13 Jbeta primers characterized the PCR. Libraries were prepared by immunoSEQ multiplex PCR; TCRdb keeps only in-frame clonotypes and omits some of them. This sample has over 150,000 clones, with 68% found just once. Whole-study results and caveats: Analyzed later, association rates of TCRs varied across HLA loci, with DRB1 most and HLA-C fewest. While the bulk of TCR sequences proved rare, some public TCRs turned up in many donors. The later analysis indicated that the majority of CMV-associated TCR beta chains appeared HLA-restricted. Within an earlier analysis, most TCR beta V segments proved productive either about 87% or about 30% of the time.

The chain is built from TRBV2 and TRBJ2-2; D call uncertain. The sample comprised PBMCs. This clonotype was sampled from a woman aged 40 to 50 in good health and CMV-seropositive. DNA of the CDR3: TGTGCCAGCAGTGAAGAGACTCACACCGGGGAGCTGTTTTTT. This codes for CASSEETHTGELFF.